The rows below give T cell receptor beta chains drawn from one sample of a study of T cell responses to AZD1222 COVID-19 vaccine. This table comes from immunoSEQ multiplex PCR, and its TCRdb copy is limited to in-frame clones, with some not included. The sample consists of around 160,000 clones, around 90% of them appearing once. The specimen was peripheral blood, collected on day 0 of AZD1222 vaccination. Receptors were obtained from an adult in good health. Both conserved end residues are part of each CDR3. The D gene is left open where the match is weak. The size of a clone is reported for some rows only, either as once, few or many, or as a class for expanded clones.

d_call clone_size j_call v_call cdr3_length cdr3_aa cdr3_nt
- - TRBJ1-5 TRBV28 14 CASSSQGLGQPQHF TGTGCCAGCAGTTCTCAGGGTCTTGGTCAGCCCCAGCATTTT
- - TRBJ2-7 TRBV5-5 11 CASSESYEQYF TGTGCCAGCAGCGAAAGTTACGAGCAGTACTTC
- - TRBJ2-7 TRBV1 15 CTSSPAPPEGYEQYF TGCACCAGCAGCCCCGCCCCCCCGGAGGGCTACGAGCAGTACTTC
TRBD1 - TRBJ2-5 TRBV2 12 CASRDRGETQYF TGTGCCAGCCGGGACAGGGGAGAGACCCAGTACTTC
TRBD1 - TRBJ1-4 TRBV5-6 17 CASSYRTKTGGQEKLFF TGTGCCAGCAGCTACCGAACGAAGACAGGGGGTCAGGAAAAACTGTTTTTT
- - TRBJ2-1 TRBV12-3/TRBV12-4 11 CASSWGSALFF TGTGCCAGCAGTTGGGGGTCAGCACTGTTCTTC
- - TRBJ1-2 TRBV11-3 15 CASSLGLARWYGYTF TGTGCCAGCAGCTTAGGACTCGCTCGATGGTATGGCTACACCTTC
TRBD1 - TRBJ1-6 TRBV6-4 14 CASSEQGINSPLHF TGTGCCAGCAGCGAACAGGGGATCAATTCACCCCTCCACTTT
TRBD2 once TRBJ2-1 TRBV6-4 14 CASSGGSGGNEQFF TGTGCCAGCAGTGGGGGCTCCGGGGGGAATGAGCAGTTCTTC
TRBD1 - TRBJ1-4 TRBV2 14 CASSRDRGVEKLFF TGTGCCAGCAGTCGAGACAGGGGGGTTGAAAAACTGTTTTTT
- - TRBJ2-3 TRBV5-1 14 CASSHDSYTDTQYF TGCGCCAGCAGCCATGACAGTTACACAGATACGCAGTATTTT
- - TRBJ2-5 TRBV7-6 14 CASSPRSVVKTQYF TGTGCCAGCAGCCCCCGATCAGTGGTGAAGACCCAGTACTTC
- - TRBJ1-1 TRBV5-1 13 CASRTTRSTEAFF TGCGCCAGCAGGACCACGCGGAGCACTGAAGCTTTCTTT
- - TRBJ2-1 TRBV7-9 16 CASSLVRAGVNNEQFF TGTGCCAGCAGCTTAGTTAGGGCGGGCGTGAACAATGAGCAGTTCTTC
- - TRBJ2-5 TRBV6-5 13 CASRASPAETQYF TGTGCCAGCAGGGCTTCCCCGGCTGAGACCCAGTACTTC
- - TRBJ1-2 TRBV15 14 CATSRDFNGDGYTF TGTGCCACCAGCAGAGATTTCAACGGGGATGGCTACACCTTC
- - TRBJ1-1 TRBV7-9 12 CASSGGGAEAFF TGTGCCAGCAGCGGGGGCGGGGCAGAAGCTTTCTTT
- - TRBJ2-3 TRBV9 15 CASSVGPSSGDTQYF TGTGCCAGCAGCGTAGGCCCGAGTTCCGGGGATACGCAGTATTTT
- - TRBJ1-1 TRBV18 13 CASSPREDTEAFF TGTGCCAGCTCACCAAGGGAGGACACTGAAGCTTTCTTT
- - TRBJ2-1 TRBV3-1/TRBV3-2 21 CASSPSIWRASPGRSYNEQFF TGTGCCAGCAGCCCCTCCATATGGCGGGCTTCCCCGGGGCGCTCCTACAATGAGCAGTTCTTC
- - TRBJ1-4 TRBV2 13 CASEGGNNEKLFF TGTGCCAGCGAGGGCGGCAATAATGAAAAACTGTTTTTT
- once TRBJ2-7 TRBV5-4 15 CASSLLAVRGHEQYF TGTGCCAGCAGCTTGTTGGCAGTGAGGGGCCACGAGCAGTACTTC
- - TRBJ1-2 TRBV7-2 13 CASSLGQPYGYTF TGTGCCAGCAGCCTTGGACAGCCCTATGGCTACACCTTC